This TCR beta chain was sequenced for a study of long-term antiretroviral therapy in people with HIV. The table lists this clone with a few counts. Survey-level immunoSEQ v3.0 assays were run. Only in-frame clones appear in the TCRdb table, and some are missing; sequencing was by immunoSEQ multiplex PCR. The sample holds roughly 40,000 clones, about 95% seen once. CDR1 is SGHTA, CDR2 FQGTGA, per germline. The V end was cut by 0 bases, the J end by 3 bases, with 8 bases between. CDR3 length: 14 residues. Sequencing was performed on unsorted PBMCs, taken around 9.2 years after starting antiretroviral therapy. The J gene is TRBJ1-1, the V gene TRBV7-3; possibly TRBD1 for D (5 bases). The sequence was obtained from a man aged 25-45 years with HIV. In DNA form, the CDR3 reads TGTGCCAGCAGCTTAACCGGGGGGGACACTGAAGCTTTCTTT. Its translation: CASSLTGGDTEAFF.